What follows are 26 T cell receptor beta chains derived from one specimen sequenced in a study of vaccination and CD4 T cells after COVID-19. The treatment: approximately 9-day PBMC culture with coronavirus spike peptide pools or control peptides (ViraFEST assay). The study sequenced cultured CD4+ T cell DNA using the Oncomine TCR Beta short-read assay. TCRdb used MiXCR to reprocess the PCR reads, holding one entry per CDR3 protein. The repertoire consists of around 10,000 distinct CDR3 sequences, with roughly 40% occurring once and the leading ten covering 29%. No antigen has been assigned to these receptors. The sequenced sample was CD4+ T cells from blood, cultured in vitro. The receptor source for this set is a human donor who had recovered from COVID-19.

The chain carries TRBV5-1 and TRBJ1-1; no definite D call. CDR3 length: 14 residues. V was trimmed by 4 bases and J by 2 bases, leaving 12 bases between them. Germline loops: CDR1 SGHRS, CDR2 YFSETQ. CDR3 bases: TGCGCCAGCAGCCCCCAAAACCCCAACACTGAAGCTTTCTTT. This codes for CASSPQNPNTEAFF.

This sequence joins TRBV4-1 and TRBJ2-2; TRBD1 is a possible D gene (6 bases). Germline CDR1 MGHRA, CDR2 YSYEKL. The length of the CDR3 is 15 residues. Deletions cut 8 bases from V and 0 bases from J, with 13 bases between. The CDR3 reads CASEPGHSNTGELFF. In nucleotides, the CDR3 is TGCGCCAGCGAACCGGGACATTCGAACACCGGGGAGCTGTTTTTT.

This clonotype counts as medium-sized (0.01 to 0.1%). The rearrangement links TRBV10-2 to TRBJ2-7; 9 positions match TRBD2. The CDR3 has 15 residues. V dropped 6 bases and J dropped 7; count of bases not matched to a gene: 13. Germline V gives CDR1 WSHSY, CDR2 SAAADI. CDR3 bases: TGCGCCAGCAGCCCCAGCCGCGGGGGGGCGCGGGAGCAGTACTTC. It encodes CASSPSRGGAREQYF.

This clonotype turned up a few times. The chain has TRBV12-3 or TRBV12-4 and TRBJ1-1; a weak D match, TRBD1 (5 bases). The CDR3 is 13 amino acids. Between the trimmed V and J ends, which lost 7 bases and 1 base, there was a span of 10 bases. The chain's CDR3 is CASNEQENTEAFF. In DNA, the CDR3 is TGTGCCAGCAATGAACAGGAGAACACTGAAGCTTTCTTT.

The genes are TRBV18 and TRBJ1-5, with D hard to call. The CDR3 loop spans 17 amino acids. V lost 2 bases to trimming and J lost 4 bases, with 18 bases between them. The germline V gene encodes CDR1 KGHSH and CDR2 LQKENI. The CDR3: CASSPNLAEAVNQPQHF. CDR3 coding DNA: TGTGCCAGCTCACCAAACCTAGCTGAGGCTGTTAATCAGCCCCAGCATTTT.

The chain employs TRBV6-4 and TRBJ2-3; 9 nucleotides agree with TRBD2. Losses at the gene ends were 2 bases for V and 5 bases for J; bases not matched to a gene: 5. CDR1 is MRHNA, CDR2 SNTAGT, per germline. The CDR3 totals 15 residues. The CDR3 coding sequence is TGTGCCAGCAGTGACAAGACTAGCGGAGGAGATACGCAGTATTTT. Its protein product is CASSDKTSGGDTQYF.

The chain carries TRBV28 and TRBJ2-1; D is perhaps TRBD1 or TRBD2 (6 bases each). V gave up 7 bases and J gave up 8 bases, with 18 bases separating them. The CDR3 has 14 amino acids. Germline V gives CDR1 MDHEN, CDR2 SYDVKM. This CDR3 is CASTIRGRLYEQFF. The CDR3 DNA reads TGTGCCAGCACCATTAGGGGGAGGCTCTATGAGCAGTTCTTC.

This clonotype occurred a few times. This rearrangement joins TRBV28 to TRBJ1-5, with a possible D match to TRBD1 (5 bases). Deletions cut 3 bases from V and 11 bases from J, with 17 bases between. Germline V gene sequence: CDR1 MDHEN, CDR2 SYDVKM. The length of the CDR3 is 14 residues. CDR3 nucleotides: TGTGCCAGCAGTTTTATGGCAACTCGAGGGGCCCAGCATTTT. Protein: CASSFMATRGAQHF.

Only one count was recorded for this clonotype. V gene TRBV4-1 combines with J gene TRBJ2-2; 7 nucleotides align to TRBD2. CDR1 is MGHRA, CDR2 YSYEKL, per germline. The CDR3 is made up of 17 amino acids. V lost 1 base, J lost 3 bases, and 8 bases stayed unmatched. This CDR3 is CASSQGRGSVDTGELFF. The CDR3 coding sequence is TGCGCCAGCAGCCAAGGGCGCGGGAGTGTCGACACCGGGGAGCTGTTTTTT.

This CDR3 is CASSPTSGVTDTQYF. CDR3 nucleotide sequence: TGTGCCAGCAGCCCGACTAGCGGAGTCACAGATACGCAGTATTTT. The rearrangement uses TRBV5-4 and TRBJ2-3, with TRBD2 matching over 9 bases. Germline V gene data show CDR1 as SGHNT and CDR2 as YYREEE (reference sequence). CDR3 length equals 15 residues. Losses at the gene ends were 4 bases for V and 2 bases for J; bases not matched to a gene: 5.

The chain links TRBV11-2 to TRBJ1-1; D perhaps matches TRBD1 (6 bases). The V end was cut by 4 bases, the J end by 1 base, with 13 bases between. The CDR3 contains 15 residues. Germline CDR1 reads SGHAT; CDR2 reads FQNNGV. The CDR3 loop is CASSSLGGQNTEAFF. DNA of the CDR3: TGTGCCAGCAGCTCACTAGGGGGGCAGAACACTGAAGCTTTCTTT.

This chain joins TRBV20-1 and TRBJ2-7; D not certain. The length of the CDR3 is 10 residues. Germline V gene sequence: CDR1 DFQATT, CDR2 SNEGSKA (reference sequence). Trimming shortened V by 3 bases and J by 4 bases, and 4 bases separated the two germline ends. In DNA form, the CDR3 reads TGCAGTGCTAGGAAATACGAGCAGTACTTC. Amino acid sequence: CSARKYEQYF.

The gene calls are TRBV20-1 and TRBJ2-7; 13 positions agree with TRBD2. V dropped 5 bases and J dropped 3; count of bases not matched to a gene: 7. This CDR3 is 15 amino acids long. CDR1 is DFQATT and CDR2 is SNEGSKA in the germline V gene (reference sequence). The CDR3 region is CSAPQGLAGHYEQYF. CDR3 DNA: TGCAGTGCTCCACAGGGACTAGCGGGGCACTACGAGCAGTACTTC.

This chain links TRBV20-1 with TRBJ2-3; weak D call: TRBD1 (6 bases). The germline gives CDR1 DFQATT, CDR2 SNEGSKA (reference sequence). The V end lost 5 bases, the J end lost 2 bases, and 14 bases lay between the germline ends. The CDR3 runs to 14 residues. CDR3 bases: TGCAGTGCTCCCGACAGGCGGCACACAGATACGCAGTATTTT. It encodes CSAPDRRHTDTQYF.

This chain links TRBV19 with TRBJ1-2; D is ambiguous. V lost 3 bases and J 8 bases, leaving 13 bases between the germline ends. Germline V gene sequence: CDR1 LNHDA, CDR2 SQIVND (reference sequence). The CDR3 sequence is 13 residues long. The CDR3 loop is CASSIEDSRGYTF. DNA of the CDR3: TGTGCCAGTAGTATTGAGGACTCTAGGGGCTACACCTTC. Based on the CDR3 plus reference TRBV19 and TRBJ1-2, the full variable domain is DGGITQSPKYLFRKEGQNVTLSCEQNLNHDAMYWYRQDPGQGLRLIYYSQIVNDFQKGDIAEGYSVSREKKESFPLTVTSAQKNPTAFYLCASSIEDSRGYTFGSGTRLTVV.

The rearrangement joins TRBV5-1 to TRBJ2-5; possibly TRBD2 for D (5 bases). V dropped 4 bases and J dropped 4 bases, with 20 bases sitting between them. CDR3 size: 16 residues. CDR1 and CDR2 (germline): SGHRS, YFSETQ. As DNA, the CDR3 is TGCGCCAGCAGCGCCCGAAGCGGAGAGAGAGGAGAGACCCAGTACTTC. This translates into CASSARSGERGETQYF.

The chain has TRBV12-3 or TRBV12-4 and TRBJ2-6, with 9 bases that match TRBD1. With V trimmed by 8 bases and J by 4 bases, 15 bases remained unmatched. The CDR3 loop spans 18 amino acids. DNA for the CDR3: TGTGCCAGCTGGAATCCGGGACAGGGCAATGTAGGGGCCAACGTCCTGACTTTC. Translation: CASWNPGQGNVGANVLTF.

The chain combines TRBV6-2 or TRBV6-3 with TRBJ1-5; TRBD1 agrees at 7 bases. Germline values: CDR1 MNHEY, CDR2 SVGEGT. Trimming at V came to 5 bases and at J to 4 bases, leaving 5 bases not matched to a gene. The CDR3 extends over 14 amino acids. The DNA for the CDR3 is TGTGCCAGCAGTGCGTCGGGACAGAATCAGCCCCAGCATTTT. Its protein product is CASSASGQNQPQHF.

This sequence joins TRBV15 and TRBJ2-2, with D perhaps TRBD1 or TRBD2 (5 bases each). Germline V lookup: CDR1 LNHNV, CDR2 YYDKDF (reference sequence). The CDR3 runs 18 residues. Trimming removed 0 bases at V and 1 base at J, with 15 bases between. The CDR3 region is CATSRDPVGPMNTGELFF. The CDR3 coding sequence is TGTGCCACCAGCAGAGACCCAGTGGGACCAATGAACACCGGGGAGCTGTTTTTT.

The chain has TRBV11-2 and TRBJ2-3; the D call may be TRBD1 or TRBD2 (6 bases each). The CDR3 consists of 20 residues. The germline V gene encodes CDR1 SGHAT and CDR2 FQNNGV. V was cut by 1 base and J by 1 base, with 24 bases left in between. CDR3 residues: CASSLVGGPGRPRGTDTQYF. The CDR3 DNA follows: TGTGCCAGCAGCTTAGTTGGGGGGCCGGGGCGGCCTAGGGGCACAGATACGCAGTATTTT.

The genes are TRBV6-1 and TRBJ1-2; TRBD1 matches at 9 bases. The germline V gene encodes CDR1 MNHNS and CDR2 SASEGT. V dropped 3 bases and J dropped 6; count of bases not matched to a gene: 11. CDR3 length: 16 residues. In DNA form, the CDR3 reads TGTGCCAGCAGTGATAACCTACCAGGGACAGGGAATGGCTACACCTTC. It translates to CASSDNLPGTGNGYTF.

The V and J genes are TRBV7-3 and TRBJ1-3, with TRBD1 as a possible D gene (5 bases). Looked up from germline, CDR1 is SGHTA and CDR2 is FQGTGA. V gave up 5 bases and J gave up 2 bases, with 10 bases separating them. CDR3 length equals 14 residues. The CDR3 is CASSPGGTGNTIYF. As DNA, the CDR3 is TGTGCCAGCAGCCCCGGGGGGACTGGAAACACCATATATTTT.

The rearrangement joins TRBV7-9 to TRBJ2-2; a weak D match, TRBD2 (6 bases). The germline V and J ends were trimmed by 0 bases and 7 bases, with 12 bases remaining between them. From germline, CDR1 is SEHNR and CDR2 FQNEAQ (reference sequence). The CDR3 spans 15 residues. The CDR3 here is CASSLAGLDYGELFF. The CDR3 bases are TGTGCCAGCAGCTTAGCCGGACTGGACTACGGGGAGCTGTTTTTT.

This clonotype has just a few counts. The rearrangement uses TRBV2 and TRBJ2-5; no definite D call. Germline CDR1 is SNHLY and CDR2 is FYNNEI. The CDR3 runs to 11 residues. The V and J ends lost 6 bases and 3 bases respectively, with 5 bases between them. The CDR3 nucleotides read TGTGCCAGCAGACCCGAAGAGACCCAGTACTTC. Its protein product is CASRPEETQYF.

The chain is built from TRBV6-2 or TRBV6-3 and TRBJ1-2; 7 bases map to TRBD1. The CDR3 sequence is 14 residues long. Germline V gene data show CDR1 as MNHEY and CDR2 as SVGEGT. V shed 6 bases, J shed 5 bases, and the junction held 9 bases outside the gene matches. The CDR3, as DNA: TGTGCCAGCAGCGCTCCCGGGACAGTGTATGGCTACACCTTC. Protein sequence: CASSAPGTVYGYTF.

The genes are TRBV7-9 and TRBJ1-2; a possible D gene is TRBD1 (6 bases). CDR3 length: 19 amino acids. Germline-derived CDR1 and CDR2 are SEHNR and FQNEAQ (reference sequence). V gave up 5 bases and J gave up 0 bases, with 25 bases separating them. CDR3 residues: CASSPQGGQLLQTNYGYTF. The CDR3, as DNA: TGTGCCAGCAGCCCACAGGGCGGACAGCTTCTACAGACTAACTATGGCTACACCTTC.